This TCR beta chain appears in the sequencing data of a study of blood T cell repertoires in COVID-19. Study at large: Samples of COVID-19 (acute and convalescent) were obtained from the United States, Italy and Spain.

V was cut by 1 base and J by 3 bases, with 4 bases left in between. Germline V gene lookup returns CDR1 SGHTS and CDR2 YDEGEE. This CDR3 has 13 residues. Produced via immunoSEQ multiplex PCR; TCRdb's table is partial and in-frame only. The sample carries approximately 160,000 clones, 70% to 85% recorded once. The sample comprised peripheral blood. This TCR was recovered from a woman between 45 and 60 years old in a cohort sampled during active or convalescent COVID-19. The J gene is TRBJ2-2, the V gene TRBV5-8; D is unclear. Here the CDR3 reads CASSLSDTGELFF. The CDR3 DNA is TGTGCCAGCAGCTTGAGCGACACCGGGGAGCTGTTTTTT.